A selection of T cell receptor beta chains follows, all from one sample in a study of blood T cells in healthy people across ages. TCRdb itself ran the 5' RACE reads through MiXCR, one entry per CDR3 protein. The sample lists approximately 320,000 distinct CDR3 sequences, about 25% occurring once. The specimen was blood. The origin of the receptors is a woman between 70 and 85 years old in good health. Each CDR3 is given with its conserved first and last residue. D genes are given only for firm matches. Expanded clones get a size class; other rows say once, few or many, or leave the size out.

>.|TRBV10-2|TRBJ2-7|.
CASRAGASAEQYF
TGCGCCAGCAGAGCCGGGGCTAGCGCCGAGCAGTACTTC
>few|TRBV15|TRBJ2-2|TRBD2
CATAPGLAVGELFF
TGTGCCACCGCCCCGGGACTAGCGGTCGGGGAGCTGTTTTTT
>few|TRBV20-1|TRBJ1-4|.
CSAPIGGNEKLFF
TGCAGTGCGCCGATAGGGGGTAATGAAAAACTGTTTTTT
>few|TRBV20-1|TRBJ2-7|TRBD1
CSAKQPGTGSGEQYF
TGCAGTGCCAAACAGCCCGGGACAGGGTCTGGTGAGCAGTACTTC
>.|TRBV10-3|TRBJ1-1|.
CAISDRGFANTEAFF
TGTGCCATCAGTGACCGAGGGTTTGCGAACACTGAAGCTTTCTTT
>few|TRBV20-1|TRBJ1-4|.
CSAREGATNEKLFF
TGCAGTGCTAGAGAAGGGGCAACTAATGAAAAACTGTTTTTT
>.|TRBV12-3/TRBV12-4|TRBJ2-5|TRBD2
CASSTTYSGEQYF
TGTGCCAGCAGTACCACATACAGCGGGGAGCAGTACTTC
>.|TRBV20-1|TRBJ2-7|.
CSARDLPTLPGYEQYF
TGCAGTGCTAGAGATCTCCCGACTCTACCGGGATACGAGCAGTACTTC
>many|TRBV7-2|TRBJ2-5|.
CASSLRRGETQYF
TGTGCCAGCAGCTTAAGACGCGGAGAGACCCAGTACTTC
>.|TRBV28|TRBJ2-4|.
CASSLQPGRNIQYF
TGTGCCAGCAGTCTCCAACCGGGGAGAAACATTCAGTACTTC
>few|TRBV7-2|TRBJ2-5|.
CASSALWTSLSTQYF
TGTGCCAGCAGTGCGTTATGGACATCCCTTAGTACCCAGTACTTC
>few|TRBV28|TRBJ2-5|.
CASSPSTGGQETQYF
TGTGCCAGCAGTCCTAGCACGGGCGGTCAAGAGACCCAGTACTTC